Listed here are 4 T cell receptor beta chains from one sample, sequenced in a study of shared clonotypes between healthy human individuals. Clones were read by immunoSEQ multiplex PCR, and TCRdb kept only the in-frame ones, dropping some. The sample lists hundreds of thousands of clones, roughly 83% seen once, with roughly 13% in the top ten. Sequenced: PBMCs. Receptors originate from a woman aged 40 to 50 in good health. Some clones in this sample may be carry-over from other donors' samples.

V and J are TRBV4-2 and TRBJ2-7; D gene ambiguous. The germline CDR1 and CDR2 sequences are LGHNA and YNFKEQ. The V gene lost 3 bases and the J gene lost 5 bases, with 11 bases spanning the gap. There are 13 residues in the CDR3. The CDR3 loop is CASSQPHSDEQYF. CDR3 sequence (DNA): TGTGCCAGCAGCCAGCCCCACTCTGACGAGCAGTACTTC.

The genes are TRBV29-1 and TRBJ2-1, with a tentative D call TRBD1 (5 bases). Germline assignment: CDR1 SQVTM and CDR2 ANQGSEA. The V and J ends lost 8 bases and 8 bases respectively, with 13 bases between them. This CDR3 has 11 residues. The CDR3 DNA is TGCAGCAGCAACAGGATCGATGAGCAGTTCTTC. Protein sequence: CSSNRIDEQFF.

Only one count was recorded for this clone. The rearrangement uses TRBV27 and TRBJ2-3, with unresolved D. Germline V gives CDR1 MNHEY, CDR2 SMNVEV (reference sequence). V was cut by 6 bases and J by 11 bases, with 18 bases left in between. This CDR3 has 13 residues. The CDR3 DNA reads TGTGCCAGCAGCTCGCCCTCCACTCGGATGCAGTATTTT. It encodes CASSSPSTRMQYF.

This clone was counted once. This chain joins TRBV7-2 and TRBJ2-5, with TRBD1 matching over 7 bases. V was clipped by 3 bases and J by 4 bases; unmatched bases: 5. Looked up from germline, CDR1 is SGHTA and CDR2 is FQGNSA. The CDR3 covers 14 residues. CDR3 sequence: CASSLGQTGETQYF. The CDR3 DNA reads TGTGCCAGCAGCTTGGGACAGACGGGAGAGACCCAGTACTTC.